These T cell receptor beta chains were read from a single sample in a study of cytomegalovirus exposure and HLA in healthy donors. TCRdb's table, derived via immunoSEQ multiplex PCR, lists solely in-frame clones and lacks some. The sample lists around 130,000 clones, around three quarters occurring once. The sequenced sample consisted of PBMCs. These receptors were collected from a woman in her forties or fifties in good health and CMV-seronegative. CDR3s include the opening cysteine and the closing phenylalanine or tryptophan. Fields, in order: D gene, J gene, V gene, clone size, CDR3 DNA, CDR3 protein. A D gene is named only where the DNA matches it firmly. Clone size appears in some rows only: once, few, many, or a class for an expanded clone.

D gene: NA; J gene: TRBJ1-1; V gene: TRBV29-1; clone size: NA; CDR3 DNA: TGCAGCGTGGGTCAGGGGCCTGAAGCTTTCTTT; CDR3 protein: CSVGQGPEAFF
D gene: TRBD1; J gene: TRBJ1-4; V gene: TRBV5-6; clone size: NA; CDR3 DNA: TGTGCCAGCAACCTTGGAAGGGGGCTTAATGAAAAACTGTTTTTT; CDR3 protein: CASNLGRGLNEKLFF
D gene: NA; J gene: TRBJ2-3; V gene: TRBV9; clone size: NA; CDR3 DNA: TGTGCCAGCAGCACAGAAAACACAGATACGCAGTATTTT; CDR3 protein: CASSTENTDTQYF
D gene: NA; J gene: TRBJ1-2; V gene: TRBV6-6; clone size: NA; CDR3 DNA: TGTGCCAGCAGTTTCCGACAGGACCTTGGCCATGGCTACCCCTTC; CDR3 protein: CASSFRQDLGHGYPF
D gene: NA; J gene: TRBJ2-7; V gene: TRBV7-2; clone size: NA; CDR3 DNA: TGTGCCAGCAGTAGGGGCTACGAGCAGTACTTC; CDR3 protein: CASSRGYEQYF
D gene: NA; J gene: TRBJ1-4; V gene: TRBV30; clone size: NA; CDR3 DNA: TGTGCCTGGAGTGTACGCGAAGAAAAACTGTTTTTT; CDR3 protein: CAWSVREEKLFF
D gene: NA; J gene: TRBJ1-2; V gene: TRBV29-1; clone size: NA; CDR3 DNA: TGCAGCGTTGAAGGGTGGGAGAAGGACTATGGCTACACCTTC; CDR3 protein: CSVEGWEKDYGYTF
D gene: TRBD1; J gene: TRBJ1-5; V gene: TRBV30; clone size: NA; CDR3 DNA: TGTGCCTGGAGTGTAACAGGGGCGTACAATCAGCCCCAGAATTTT; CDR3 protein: CAWSVTGAYNQPQNF
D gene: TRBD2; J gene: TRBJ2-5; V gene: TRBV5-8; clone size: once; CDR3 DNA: TGTGCCAGCAGCCCAAGGACTAGCGCCCGCCAAGAGACCCAGTACTTC; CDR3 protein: CASSPRTSARQETQYF
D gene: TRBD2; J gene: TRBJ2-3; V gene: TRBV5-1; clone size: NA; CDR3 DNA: TGCGCCAGCAGCTTGGCGAGCGGGAGCCCAGATACGCAGTATTTT; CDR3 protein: CASSLASGSPDTQYF
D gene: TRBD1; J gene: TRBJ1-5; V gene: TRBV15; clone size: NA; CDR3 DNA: TGTGCCACCAGCAGAGGGACAGGGTATGCTCAGCCCCAGCATTTT; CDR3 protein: CATSRGTGYAQPQHF
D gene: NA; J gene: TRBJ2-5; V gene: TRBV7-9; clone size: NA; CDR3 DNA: TGTGCCAGCAGCCAGGACAACCAAGAGACCCAGTACTTC; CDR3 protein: CASSQDNQETQYF
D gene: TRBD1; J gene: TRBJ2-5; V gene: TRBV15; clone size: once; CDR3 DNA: TGTGCCACCAGCAGAGGGGATGGACAGGGCGTGAAGACCCAGTACTTC; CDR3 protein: CATSRGDGQGVKTQYF
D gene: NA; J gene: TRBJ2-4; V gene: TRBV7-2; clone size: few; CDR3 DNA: TGTGCCAGCAGCTTAGCTGGGCCTGTAGCCAAAAACATTCAGTACTTC; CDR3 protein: CASSLAGPVAKNIQYF
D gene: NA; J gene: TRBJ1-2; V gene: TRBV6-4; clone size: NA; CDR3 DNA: TGTGCCAGCAGTGACTCCCCAGGACAGCCCTCGTATGGCTACACCTTC; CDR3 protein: CASSDSPGQPSYGYTF
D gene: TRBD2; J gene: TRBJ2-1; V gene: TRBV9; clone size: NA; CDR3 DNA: TGTGCCAGCAGCGTAGATTTCGTGGCGGGGGGGGTTTACAATGAGCAGTTCTTC; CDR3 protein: CASSVDFVAGGVYNEQFF